What follows describes a single T cell receptor (beta chain). Its antigen is not identified. The data were obtained in a study of cytomegalovirus exposure and HLA in healthy donors. Findings and limits, study-wide: While the bulk of TCR sequences proved rare, some public TCRs turned up in many donors. Available immune exposure information covered CMV serostatus only. The study flagged some 180 TCR beta chains as cytomegalovirus-associated.

The PCR ran on 60 Vbeta and 13 Jbeta primers. TCRdb keeps only in-frame clones here, not all; method: immunoSEQ multiplex PCR. Of 150,000 to 200,000 clones listed, 81% are singletons. Sequenced sample: PBMCs. The sequence was obtained from a man aged 45 to 65 in good health and CMV-seropositive.

The CDR3 DNA follows: TGTGCCAGCTACCAGGGGGTAGAGGAAAAACTGTTTTTT. Translation: CASYQGVEEKLFF. J is TRBJ1-4 and V is TRBV6-1; TRBD1 agrees at 7 bases. CDR3 length equals 13 residues. Germline CDR1 reads MNHNS; CDR2 reads SASEGT. V lost 8 bases and J lost 8; bases outside the gene matches: 8.